The 25 T cell receptor beta chains below come from one sample, sequenced in a study of CXCR3-negative and CXCR3-positive naive CD8 T cells. Study-level points and caveats: Greater hydrophobicity was found in TRB CDR3s of CXCR3-positive naive cells than of CXCR3-negative naive cells.

5' RACE that incorporated UMI labels was used to prepare the TRB cDNA libraries. TCRdb re-called the 5' RACE reads and gives one entry per CDR3 protein, without DNA. The record lists approximately 65,000 distinct CDR3 sequences, of which the ten most abundant hold under 0.8%. Antigens for these TCRs are unknown. The sequencing sample was made of naive CXCR3+ CD8+ T cells from blood. Subset meaning: CD45RO-CCR7+CD27+CD95- naive CD8+ T cells expressing CXCR3 (TNR3+). The source of these receptors is a human donor in good health. Some clones in this sample may be carry-over from other donors' samples.

The CDR3 protein is CSASNRDRAYVEQYF. The gene calls are TRBV20-1 and TRBJ2-7; TCRdb indicates TRBD1, and absent DNA this call remains unverified. This CDR3 has 15 amino acids. Germline V CDR1 and CDR2: DFQATT, SNEGSKA (reference sequence).

The rearrangement uses TRBV6-2 or TRBV6-3 and TRBJ2-5; TCRdb's D gene call, TRBD1, goes unchecked for lack of DNA. Germline CDR1 and CDR2: MNHEY and SVGEGT. The length of the CDR3 is 15 residues. The CDR3 spells CASSWHTGVGETQYF.

This sequence joins TRBV7-2 and TRBJ1-1. Germline CDR1 and CDR2: SGHTA and FQGNSA. This CDR3 contains 15 residues. The chain's CDR3 is CASSPPSSIVAEAFF.

The genes are TRBV28 and TRBJ2-7; TCRdb selects TRBD2, and the lack of DNA leaves this call unchecked. The germline V gene encodes CDR1 MDHEN and CDR2 SYDVKM. CDR3 length: 13 residues. CDR3 sequence reads: CAIQSGVTYEQYF. The complete variable domain, with remaining parts taken from reference TRBV28 and TRBJ2-7, reads DVKVTQSSRYLVKRTGEKVFLECVQDMDHENMFWYRQDPGLGLRLIYFSYDVKMKEKGDIPEGYSVSREKKERFSLILESASTNQTSMYLCAIQSGVTYEQYFGPGTRLTVT.

The V call is TRBV20-1, the J call TRBJ2-5. This CDR3 has 14 amino acids. The V gene's germline CDR1 is DFQATT and CDR2 SNEGSKA (reference sequence). CDR3 protein: CSARDQGPTETQYF.

The chain joins TRBV7-9 to TRBJ2-7; TCRdb indicates TRBD1, and absent DNA this call remains unverified. Germline values: CDR1 SEHNR, CDR2 FQNEAQ (reference sequence). CDR3 size: 15 residues. CDR3 in amino acids: CASSSRDGDTYEQYF.

This chain joins TRBV7-6 and TRBJ2-1; TCRdb's D gene call, TRBD2, goes unchecked for lack of DNA. There are 15 residues in the CDR3. Germline CDR1 reads SGHVS; CDR2 reads FNYEAQ. CDR3 protein: CASSLESGNNNEQFF.

V is TRBV11-2 and J is TRBJ2-3; TCRdb's D call, TRBD2, is unchecked because there is no DNA. From germline, CDR1 is SGHAT and CDR2 FQNNGV. The CDR3 has 16 amino acids. The CDR3 reads CASSTRDSLPADTQYF.

The chain recombines TRBV6-2 or TRBV6-3 with TRBJ1-2. Per germline, CDR1 MNHEY and CDR2 SVGEGT. CDR3 length equals 12 residues. CDR3 region: CASSYYGDGYTF.

This chain links TRBV7-8 with TRBJ2-2; checking the TCRdb D call of TRBD2 is not possible without DNA. The length of the CDR3 is 20 residues. Germline V CDR1 and CDR2: SGHVS, FQNEAQ. CDR3: CASSLEALVSGSSNTGELFF.

V usage is TRBV4-3 and J usage is TRBJ1-5. The CDR3 runs to 14 residues. Per the germline V gene, CDR1 is LGHNA and CDR2 is YSLEER. The CDR3 sequence: CASSQEVTYQPQHF.

The chain employs TRBV9 and TRBJ1-2. The V gene's germline CDR1 is SGDLS and CDR2 YYNGEE. The CDR3 has 12 residues. The CDR3 loop is CASNKGGSGYTF.

The V gene is TRBV6-6, the J gene TRBJ1-1. The CDR3 totals 15 residues. The germline gives CDR1 MNHNY, CDR2 SVGAGI (reference sequence). CDR3 region: CASSWGGTLPAEAFF.

The chain recombines TRBV7-2 with TRBJ1-3; TCRdb proposes TRBD1, but this gene call is untestable without DNA. The CDR3 is 16 amino acids. The germline V gene has CDR1 SGHTA and CDR2 FQGNSA. The CDR3 sequence: CASSLPGGLSGNTIYF.

Here the CDR3 reads CASSEEFGEYF. V usage is TRBV6-2 or TRBV6-3 and J usage is TRBJ2-7. The CDR3 consists of 11 residues. Germline V gives CDR1 MNHEY, CDR2 SVGEGT.

CDR3 in amino acids: CASSLASGTPSYEQYF. This rearrangement joins TRBV7-6 to TRBJ2-7; there is no DNA to check the TCRdb D call of TRBD1. Germline CDR1 reads SGHVS; CDR2 reads FNYEAQ. The CDR3 contains 16 residues. Full variable domain (rest looked up from reference TRBV7-6 and TRBJ2-7): GAGVSQSPRYKVTKRGQDVALRCDPISGHVSLYWYRQALGQGPEFLTYFNYEAQQDKSGLPNDRFSAERPEGSISTLTIQRTEQRDSAMYRCASSLASGTPSYEQYFGPGTRLTVT.

The chain combines TRBV6-5 with TRBJ1-5; TCRdb's D call of TRBD1 is untestable without DNA. The CDR3 spans 16 residues. Germline V lookup: CDR1 MNHEY, CDR2 SVGAGI. CDR3 residues: CASSPDREFSNQPQHF.

The chain is built from TRBV20-1 and TRBJ2-7; TCRdb outputs TRBD1, but without DNA this stays unchecked. The CDR3 is made up of 13 amino acids. From germline, CDR1 is DFQATT and CDR2 SNEGSKA (reference sequence). CDR3 sequence: CSLNRDADYEQYF.

The CDR3 here is CASSLIVGEGTEAFF. The rearrangement joins TRBV11-3 to TRBJ1-1. CDR1 is SGHNT, CDR2 YENEEA, per germline. The CDR3 has 15 residues.

The V gene is TRBV12-3 or TRBV12-4, the J gene TRBJ2-7; the TRBD1 assignment by TCRdb is unverifiable without DNA. This CDR3 is 13 amino acids long. The CDR3 here is CASSFGGQYEQYF.

The V gene is TRBV10-2, the J gene TRBJ1-5; TCRdb designates TRBD1, a call that cannot be tested without DNA. CDR1 and CDR2 (germline): WSHSY, SAAADI. The CDR3 consists of 15 residues. This chain's CDR3 is CASSSGRVFNQPQHF.

The chain carries TRBV11-2 and TRBJ2-1; TCRdb designates TRBD2, a call that cannot be tested without DNA. The CDR3 is 13 residues long. Germline loops: CDR1 SGHAT, CDR2 FQNNGV. This CDR3 is CASSFAGGNEQFF. Drawing the rest from reference TRBV11-2 and TRBJ2-1, the complete variable domain is EAGVAQSPRYKIIEKRQSVAFWCNPISGHATLYWYQQILGQGPKLLIQFQNNGVVDDSQLPKDRFSAERLKGVDSTLKIQPAKLEDSAVYLCASSFAGGNEQFFGPGTRLTVL.

The CDR3 region is CASSSLRGGLPNEQFF. J is TRBJ2-1 and V is TRBV6-2 or TRBV6-3; with no DNA, the TCRdb D assignment of TRBD2 cannot be verified. The CDR3 runs to 16 residues. Looked up from germline, CDR1 is MNHEY and CDR2 is SVGEGT.

The rearrangement uses TRBV14 and TRBJ1-2; without DNA, the TCRdb call of TRBD1 cannot be checked. Germline CDR1 is SGHDN and CDR2 is FVKESK. CDR3 length equals 12 residues. The CDR3 protein is CASSRIQDGYTF. Full variable domain (outside the CDR3, taken from reference TRBV14 and TRBJ1-2): EAGVTQFPSHSVIEKGQTVTLRCDPISGHDNLYWYRRVMGKEIKFLLHFVKESKQDESGMPNNRFLAERTGGTYSTLKVQPAELEDSGVYFCASSRIQDGYTFGSGTRLTVV.

The chain carries TRBV9 and TRBJ2-3; TCRdb's D call, TRBD1, is unchecked because there is no DNA. CDR1 is SGDLS, CDR2 YYNGEE, per germline. The CDR3 totals 15 residues. CDR3 residues: CASSERGFWTDTQYF.